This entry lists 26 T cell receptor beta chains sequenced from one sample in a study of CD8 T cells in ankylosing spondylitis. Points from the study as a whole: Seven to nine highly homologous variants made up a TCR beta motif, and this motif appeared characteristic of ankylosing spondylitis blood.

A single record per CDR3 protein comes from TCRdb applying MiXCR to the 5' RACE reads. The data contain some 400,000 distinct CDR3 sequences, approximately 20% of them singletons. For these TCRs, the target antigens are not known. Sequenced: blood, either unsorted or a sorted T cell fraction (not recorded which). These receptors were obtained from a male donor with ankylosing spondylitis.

The CDR3 DNA reads TGTGCCAGCAAAGAGCGGGGAGAGACCCAGTACTTC. It is translated as CASKERGETQYF. The V gene is TRBV2, the J gene TRBJ2-5; TRBD2 matches 7 bases. V lost 7 bases and J lost 4; bases outside the gene matches: 3. This CDR3 spans 12 amino acids. Germline V gives CDR1 SNHLY, CDR2 FYNNEI.

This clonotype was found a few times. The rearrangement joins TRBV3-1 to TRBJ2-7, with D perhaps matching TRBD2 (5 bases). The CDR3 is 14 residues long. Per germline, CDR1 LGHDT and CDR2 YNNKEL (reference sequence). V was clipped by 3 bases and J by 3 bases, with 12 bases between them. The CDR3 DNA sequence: TGTGCCAGCAGCCACGGAGGACTGCGCTACGAGCAGTACTTC. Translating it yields CASSHGGLRYEQYF.

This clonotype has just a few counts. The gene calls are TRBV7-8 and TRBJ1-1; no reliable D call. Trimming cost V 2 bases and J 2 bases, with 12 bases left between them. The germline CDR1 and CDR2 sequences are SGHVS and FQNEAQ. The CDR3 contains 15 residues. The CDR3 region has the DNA TGTGCCAGCAGCTTATTTTCACAGCCAAACACTGAAGCTTTCTTT. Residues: CASSLFSQPNTEAFF.

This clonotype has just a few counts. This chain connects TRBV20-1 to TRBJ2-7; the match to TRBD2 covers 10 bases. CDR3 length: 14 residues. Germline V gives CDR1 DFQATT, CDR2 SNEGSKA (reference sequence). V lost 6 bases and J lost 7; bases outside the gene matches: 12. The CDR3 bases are TGCAGTGCAACCTCTCTAGCGGGAGTCGGAGAGCAGTACTTC. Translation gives CSATSLAGVGEQYF.

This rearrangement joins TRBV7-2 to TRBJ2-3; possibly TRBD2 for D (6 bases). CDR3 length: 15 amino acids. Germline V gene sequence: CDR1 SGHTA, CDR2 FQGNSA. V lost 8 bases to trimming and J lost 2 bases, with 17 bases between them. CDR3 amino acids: CASGPEVADTDTQYF. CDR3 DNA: TGTGCCAGCGGCCCCGAGGTAGCGGACACAGATACGCAGTATTTT.

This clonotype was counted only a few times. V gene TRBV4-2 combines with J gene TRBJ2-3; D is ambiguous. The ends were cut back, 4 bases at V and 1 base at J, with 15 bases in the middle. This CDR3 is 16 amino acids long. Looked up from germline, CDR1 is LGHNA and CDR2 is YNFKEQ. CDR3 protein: CASSPLYTIGTDTQYF. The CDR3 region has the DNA TGTGCCAGCAGCCCTCTTTACACAATAGGCACAGATACGCAGTATTTT.

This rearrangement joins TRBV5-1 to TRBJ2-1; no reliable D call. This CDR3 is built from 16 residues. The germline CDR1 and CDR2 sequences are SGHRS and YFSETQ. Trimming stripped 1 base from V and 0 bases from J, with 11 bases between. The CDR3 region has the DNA TGCGCCAGCAGCTTGCGCGTCAGGAGCTCCTACAATGAGCAGTTCTTC. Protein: CASSLRVRSSYNEQFF. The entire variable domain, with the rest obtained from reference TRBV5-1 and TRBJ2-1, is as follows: KAGVTQTPRYLIKTRGQQVTLSCSPISGHRSVSWYQQTPGQGLQFLFEYFSETQRNKGNFPGRFSGRQFSNSRSEMNVSTLELGDSALYLCASSLRVRSSYNEQFFGPGTRLTVL.

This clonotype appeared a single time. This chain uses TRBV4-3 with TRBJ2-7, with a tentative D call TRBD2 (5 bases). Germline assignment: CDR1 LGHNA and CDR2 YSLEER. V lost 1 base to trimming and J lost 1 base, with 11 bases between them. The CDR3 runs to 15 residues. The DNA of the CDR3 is TGCGCCAGCAGCCAAGGATGGCGGACTTCCTACGAGCAGTACTTC. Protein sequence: CASSQGWRTSYEQYF.

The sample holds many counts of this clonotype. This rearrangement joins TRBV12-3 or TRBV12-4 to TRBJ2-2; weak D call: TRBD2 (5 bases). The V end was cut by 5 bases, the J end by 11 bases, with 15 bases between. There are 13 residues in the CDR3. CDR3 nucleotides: TGTGCCAGCAGTCTGGCCCCCCGGGGTGAGCTGTTTTTT. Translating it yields CASSLAPRGELFF.

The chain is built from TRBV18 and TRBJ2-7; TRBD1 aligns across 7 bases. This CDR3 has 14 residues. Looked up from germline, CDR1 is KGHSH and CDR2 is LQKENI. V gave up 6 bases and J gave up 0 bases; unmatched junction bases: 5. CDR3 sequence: CASSLGQDSYEQYF. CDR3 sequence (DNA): TGTGCCAGCTCCCTCGGACAGGACTCCTACGAGCAGTACTTC.

The CDR3 coding sequence is TGCAGTGCAGTCGACAGGGGTGTTGGCAATCAGCCCCAGCATTTT. Its translation is CSAVDRGVGNQPQHF. The chain carries TRBV20-1 and TRBJ1-5; 8 bases fit TRBD1. Germline CDR1 is DFQATT and CDR2 is SNEGSKA (reference sequence). The CDR3 spans 15 residues. V lost 6 bases to trimming and J lost 2 bases; unmatched junction nucleotides: 9.

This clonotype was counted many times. CDR3 DNA: TGCAGTGCTAGGGACAGGATTACCGGGGAGCTGTTTTTT. Protein product: CSARDRITGELFF. The chain couples TRBV20-1 to TRBJ2-2, with TRBD1 matching over 7 bases. CDR3 size: 13 residues. Germline CDR1 is DFQATT and CDR2 is SNEGSKA (reference sequence). V shed 3 bases and J 5 bases; nucleotides not matched to a gene: 3.

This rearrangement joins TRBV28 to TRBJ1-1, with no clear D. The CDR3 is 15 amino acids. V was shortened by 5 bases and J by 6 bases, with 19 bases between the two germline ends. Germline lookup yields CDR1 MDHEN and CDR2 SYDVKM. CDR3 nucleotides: TGTGCCAGCAGTCCAACCCCCACAAGTCGGCCTGAAGCTTTCTTT. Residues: CASSPTPTSRPEAFF.

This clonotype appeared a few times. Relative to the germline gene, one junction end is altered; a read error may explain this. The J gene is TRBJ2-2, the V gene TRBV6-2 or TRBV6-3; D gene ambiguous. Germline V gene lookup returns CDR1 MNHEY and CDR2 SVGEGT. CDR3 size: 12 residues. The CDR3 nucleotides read TGTGCCAGCAGTTACCCGACCGTGGAGCTGTTTTTT. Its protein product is CASSYPTVELFF.

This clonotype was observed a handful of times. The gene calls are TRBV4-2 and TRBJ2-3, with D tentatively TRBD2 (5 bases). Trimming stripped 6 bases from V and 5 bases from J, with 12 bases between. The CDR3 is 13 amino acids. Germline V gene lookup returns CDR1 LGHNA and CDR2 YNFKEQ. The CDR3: CASRRFAGDTQYF. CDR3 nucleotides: TGTGCCAGCAGGAGATTCGCGGGAGATACGCAGTATTTT.

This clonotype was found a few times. The chain's CDR3 is CASSLRALQETQYF. DNA for the CDR3: TGTGCCAGCAGTTTGAGGGCCCTCCAAGAGACCCAGTACTTC. This sequence joins TRBV28 and TRBJ2-5; TRBD2 is a possible D gene (5 bases). Germline values: CDR1 MDHEN, CDR2 SYDVKM. The CDR3 sequence is 14 residues long. The V end lost 3 bases, the J end lost 1 base, and 9 bases lay between the germline ends.

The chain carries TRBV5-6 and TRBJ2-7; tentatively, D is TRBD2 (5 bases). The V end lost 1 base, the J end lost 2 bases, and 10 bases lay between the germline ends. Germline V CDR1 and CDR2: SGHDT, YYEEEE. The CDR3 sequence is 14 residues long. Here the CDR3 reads CASSLPGRPYEQYF. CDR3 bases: TGTGCCAGCAGCTTGCCTGGGAGACCCTACGAGCAGTACTTC.

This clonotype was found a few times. CDR3: CASSQADRNPPYTF. In DNA, the CDR3 is TGTGCCAGCAGCCAAGCGGACAGGAACCCCCCCTACACCTTC. The chain uses TRBV3-1 and TRBJ1-2, with TRBD1 matching 7 bases. With 1 base clipped from V and 10 bases from J, the junction kept 9 bases outside the gene matches. Germline CDR1 LGHDT, CDR2 YNNKEL (reference sequence). This CDR3 is built from 14 residues.

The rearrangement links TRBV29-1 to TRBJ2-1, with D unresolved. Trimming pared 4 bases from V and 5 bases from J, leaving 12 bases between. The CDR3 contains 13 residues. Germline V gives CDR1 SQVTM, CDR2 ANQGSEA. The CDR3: CSVVRSVHNEQFF. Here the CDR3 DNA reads TGCAGCGTTGTTCGGTCCGTCCACAATGAGCAGTTCTTC.

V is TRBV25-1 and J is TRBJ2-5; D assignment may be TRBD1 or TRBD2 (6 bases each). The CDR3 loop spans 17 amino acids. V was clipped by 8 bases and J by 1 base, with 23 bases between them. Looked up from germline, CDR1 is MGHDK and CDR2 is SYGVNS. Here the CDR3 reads CASQHGGRRPFQETQYF. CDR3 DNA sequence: TGTGCCAGCCAGCATGGGGGGCGGCGGCCCTTCCAAGAGACCCAGTACTTC.

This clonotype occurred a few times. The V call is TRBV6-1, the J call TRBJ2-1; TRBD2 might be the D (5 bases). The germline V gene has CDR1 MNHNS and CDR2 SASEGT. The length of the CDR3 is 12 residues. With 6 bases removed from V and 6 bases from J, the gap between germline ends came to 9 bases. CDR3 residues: CASRELVNEQFF. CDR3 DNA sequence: TGTGCCAGCAGGGAACTAGTCAATGAGCAGTTCTTC.

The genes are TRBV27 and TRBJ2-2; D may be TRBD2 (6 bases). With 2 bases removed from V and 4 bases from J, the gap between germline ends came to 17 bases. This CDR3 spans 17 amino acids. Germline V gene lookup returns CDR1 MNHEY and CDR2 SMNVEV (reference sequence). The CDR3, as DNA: TGTGCCAGCAGTTTAGCCCCCGGGGGTCCCACCACCGGGGAGCTGTTTTTT. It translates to CASSLAPGGPTTGELFF.

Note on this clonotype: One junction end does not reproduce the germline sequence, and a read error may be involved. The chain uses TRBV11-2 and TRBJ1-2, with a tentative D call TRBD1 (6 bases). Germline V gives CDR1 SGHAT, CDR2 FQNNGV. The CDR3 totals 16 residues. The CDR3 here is CASGLRGGTINYGYTF. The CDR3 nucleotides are TGTGCCAGCGGCTTACGAGGGGGGACCATTAACTATGGCTACACCTTC.

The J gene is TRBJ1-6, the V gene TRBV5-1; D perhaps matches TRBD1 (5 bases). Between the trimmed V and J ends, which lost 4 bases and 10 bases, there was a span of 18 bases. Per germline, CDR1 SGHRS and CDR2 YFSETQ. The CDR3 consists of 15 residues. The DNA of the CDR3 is TGCGCCAGCAGCGCCACGACGGGGGGAGGGTCACCCCTCCACTTT. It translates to CASSATTGGGSPLHF.

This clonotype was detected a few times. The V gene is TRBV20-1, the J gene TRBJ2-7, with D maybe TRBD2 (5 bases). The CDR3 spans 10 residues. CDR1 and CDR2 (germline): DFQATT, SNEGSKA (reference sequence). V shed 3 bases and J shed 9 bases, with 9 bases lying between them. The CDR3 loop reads CSASLGGQYF. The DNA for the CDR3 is TGCAGTGCTAGCTTAGGAGGGCAGTACTTC.

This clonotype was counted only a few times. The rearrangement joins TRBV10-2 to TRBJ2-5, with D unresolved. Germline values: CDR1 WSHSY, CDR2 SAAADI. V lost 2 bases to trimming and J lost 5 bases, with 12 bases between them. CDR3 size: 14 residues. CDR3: CASSELKGPETQYF. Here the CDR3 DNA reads TGCGCCAGCAGTGAGCTGAAGGGCCCCGAGACCCAGTACTTC.